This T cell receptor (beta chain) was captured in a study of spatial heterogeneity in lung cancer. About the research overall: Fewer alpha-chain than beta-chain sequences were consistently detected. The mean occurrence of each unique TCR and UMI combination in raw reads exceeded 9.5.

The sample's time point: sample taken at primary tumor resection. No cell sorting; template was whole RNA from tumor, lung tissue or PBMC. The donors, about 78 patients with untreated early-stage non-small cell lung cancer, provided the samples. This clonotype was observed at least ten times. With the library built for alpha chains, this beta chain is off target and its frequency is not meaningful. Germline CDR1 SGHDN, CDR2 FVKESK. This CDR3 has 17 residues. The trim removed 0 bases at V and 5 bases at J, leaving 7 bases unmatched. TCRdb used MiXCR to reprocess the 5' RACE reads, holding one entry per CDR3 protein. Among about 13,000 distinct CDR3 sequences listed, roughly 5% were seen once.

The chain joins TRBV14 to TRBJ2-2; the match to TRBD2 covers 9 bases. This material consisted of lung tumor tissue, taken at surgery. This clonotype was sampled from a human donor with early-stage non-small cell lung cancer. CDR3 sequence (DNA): TGTGCCAGCAGCCAAGATTTAGCGGGAGTGCAGACCGGGGAGCTGTTTTTT. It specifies CASSQDLAGVQTGELFF.